Listed below are T cell receptor beta chains from one sample, sequenced in a study of shared clonotypes between healthy human individuals. The assay was immunoSEQ multiplex PCR, and TCRdb's table has in-frame clones only and misses some. The sample has 760,000 or so clones, around 96% seen once. Sequencing used naive CD8+ T cells sorted from blood. These receptors were collected from a man younger than 45 in good health. Each CDR3 is given with its conserved first and last residue. D genes are given only for firm matches.

TGTGCCAGTAGTATCCGGGACACCTACGAGCAGTACTTC	CASSIRDTYEQYF	TRBJ2-7	NA	TRBV19	13
TGTGCCAGCAGCTTAGGGACGGCCTACAATGAGCAGTTCTTC	CASSLGTAYNEQFF	TRBJ2-1	NA	TRBV7-8	14
TGTGCCAGCAGCCCCCGGGACAGGGGCATCGGCAATCAGCCCCAGCATTTT	CASSPRDRGIGNQPQHF	TRBJ1-5	TRBD1	TRBV7-8	17
TGTGCCAGCACCTCGTCCGGGACAGGGGGCTCCTACGAGCAGTACTTC	CASTSSGTGGSYEQYF	TRBJ2-7	TRBD1	TRBV28	16
TGTGCCAGCAGCTCGACTCCGACAACTAATGAAAAACTGTTTTTT	CASSSTPTTNEKLFF	TRBJ1-4	NA	TRBV7-6	15
TGTGCCAGCAGCTTGGGAATCCCTGGGGCCAACGTCCTGACTTTC	CASSLGIPGANVLTF	TRBJ2-6	NA	TRBV5-6	15
TGCGCCAGCAGCTTGAGGACGGGGAAAGAGACCCAGTACTTC	CASSLRTGKETQYF	TRBJ2-5	NA	TRBV5-1	14
TGCAGCGTTGAAGAAGGAGGGCTACGCTACGAGCAGTACTTC	CSVEEGGLRYEQYF	TRBJ2-7	NA	TRBV29-1	14
TGTGCCAGCAGTTTATCGACCCGTTGGGGGGGCGGGGAGAAACTGTTTTTT	CASSLSTRWGGGEKLFF	TRBJ1-4	NA	TRBV27	17
TGTGCCAGCAGCTTACTAGCGGGAGGGGATAGGGAGCAGTTCTTC	CASSLLAGGDREQFF	TRBJ2-1	TRBD2	TRBV7-6	15
TGTGCCAGCAGCTTGTATCGGACAGGGGTTTTGGATGAGCAGTTCTTC	CASSLYRTGVLDEQFF	TRBJ2-1	TRBD1	TRBV5-5	16
TGTGCCTGGAGTATAGGGACAGTGGAGACCCAGTACTTC	CAWSIGTVETQYF	TRBJ2-5	TRBD1	TRBV30	13